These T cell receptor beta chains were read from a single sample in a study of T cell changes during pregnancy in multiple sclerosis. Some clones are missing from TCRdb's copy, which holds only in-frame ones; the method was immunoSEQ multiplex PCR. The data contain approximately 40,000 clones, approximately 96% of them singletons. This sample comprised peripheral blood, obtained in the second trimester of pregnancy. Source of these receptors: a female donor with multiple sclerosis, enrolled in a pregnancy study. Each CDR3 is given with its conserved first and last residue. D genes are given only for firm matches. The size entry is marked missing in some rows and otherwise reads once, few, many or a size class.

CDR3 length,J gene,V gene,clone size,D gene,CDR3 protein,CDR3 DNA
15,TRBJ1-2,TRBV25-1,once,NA,CASSESKQSLGGYTF,TGTGCCAGCAGTGAATCCAAACAGAGTTTGGGTGGCTACACCTTC
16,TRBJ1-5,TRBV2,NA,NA,CASSEGGVRGAQPQHF,TGTGCCAGCAGTGAGGGGGGGGTCAGGGGCGCCCAGCCCCAGCATTTT
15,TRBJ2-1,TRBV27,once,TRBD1,CASSLRQGGFHEQFF,TGTGCCAGCAGTTTACGACAGGGGGGGTTTCATGAGCAGTTCTTC
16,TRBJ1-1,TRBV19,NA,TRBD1,CASSIARTGRDTEAFF,TGTGCCAGTAGTATAGCCCGGACAGGGAGGGACACTGAAGCTTTCTTT
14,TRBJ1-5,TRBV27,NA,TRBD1,CASRSQGANQPQHF,TGTGCCAGCAGGAGCCAGGGGGCGAATCAGCCCCAGCATTTT
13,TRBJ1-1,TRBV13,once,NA,CASSLGAVHEAFF,TGTGCCAGCAGCTTAGGTGCAGTCCATGAAGCTTTCTTT
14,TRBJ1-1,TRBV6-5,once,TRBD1,CASSPGQAIREAFF,TGTGCCAGCAGCCCCGGACAGGCAATAAGGGAAGCTTTCTTT
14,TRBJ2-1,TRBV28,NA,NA,CASTRGTAHNEQFF,TGTGCCAGCACCCGGGGTACAGCGCACAATGAGCAGTTCTTC
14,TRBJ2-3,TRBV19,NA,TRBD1,CASSTAGGRDTQYF,TGTGCCAGTAGCACGGCAGGGGGCCGAGATACGCAGTATTTT
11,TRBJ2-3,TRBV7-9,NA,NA,CASSSPYTQYF,TGTGCCAGCAGCTCCCCCTACACGCAGTATTTT
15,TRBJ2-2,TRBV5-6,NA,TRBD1,CASSLGRGPTGELFF,TGTGCCAGCAGCTTGGGCAGGGGGCCAACCGGGGAGCTGTTTTTT
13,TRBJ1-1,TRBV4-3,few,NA,CASGSGVNTEAFF,TGCGCCAGCGGGTCCGGGGTAAACACTGAAGCTTTCTTT
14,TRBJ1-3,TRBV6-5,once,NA,CASRGGFFGNTIYF,TGTGCCAGCAGGGGGGGTTTCTTCGGAAACACCATATATTTT
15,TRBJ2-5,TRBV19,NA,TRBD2,CASSNPGTTVWTQYF,TGTGCCAGTAGTAACCCCGGGACTACCGTTTGGACCCAGTACTTC
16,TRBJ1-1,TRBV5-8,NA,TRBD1,CASTLSEGQGATEAFF,TGTGCCAGCACCCTTTCCGAGGGACAGGGGGCCACTGAAGCTTTCTTT
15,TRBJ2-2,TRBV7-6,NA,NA,CASSLTRLGGGELFF,TGTGCCAGCAGCTTAACTCGCTTAGGGGGCGGGGAGCTGTTTTTT
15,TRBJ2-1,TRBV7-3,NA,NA,CASSRIRRARNEQFF,TGTGCCAGCAGCCGGATTAGGAGGGCAAGAAATGAGCAGTTCTTC
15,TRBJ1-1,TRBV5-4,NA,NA,CASSLAPGNQGEAFF,TGTGCCAGCAGCTTGGCCCCGGGTAATCAGGGTGAAGCTTTCTTT
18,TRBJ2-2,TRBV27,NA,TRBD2,CASTLRTSGRENTGELFF,TGTGCCAGCACCCTAAGGACTAGCGGGAGGGAGAACACCGGGGAGCTGTTTTTT
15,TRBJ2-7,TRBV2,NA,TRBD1,CASSETRGQFGEQYF,TGTGCCAGCAGTGAAACACGGGGACAGTTCGGGGAGCAGTACTTC
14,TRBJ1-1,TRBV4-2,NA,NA,CASSPDRPNTEAFF,TGTGCCAGCAGCCCCGACAGGCCGAACACTGAAGCTTTCTTT
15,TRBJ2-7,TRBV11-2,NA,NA,CASSFFDGGSYEQYF,TGTGCCAGCAGCTTCTTCGACGGGGGCTCCTACGAGCAGTACTTC
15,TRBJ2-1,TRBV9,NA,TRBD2,CASSVAGRAVNEQFF,TGTGCCAGCAGCGTAGCCGGGAGGGCCGTCAATGAGCAGTTCTTC
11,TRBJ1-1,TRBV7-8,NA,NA,CASSMAAEAFF,TGTGCCAGCAGCATGGCCGCTGAAGCTTTCTTT
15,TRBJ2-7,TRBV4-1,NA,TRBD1,CASSLGQGSSYEQYF,TGCGCCAGCAGCCTAGGACAGGGGAGCTCCTACGAGCAGTACTTC
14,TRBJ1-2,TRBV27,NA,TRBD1,CASSTPTGVGGYTF,TGTGCCAGCAGTACACCGACAGGGGTAGGTGGCTACACCTTC
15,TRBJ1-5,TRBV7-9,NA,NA,CASSSSDRPNQPQHF,TGTGCCAGCAGCTCTTCTGACAGGCCTAATCAGCCCCAGCATTTT
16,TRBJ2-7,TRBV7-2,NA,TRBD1,CASSPKRQGPSYEQYF,TGTGCCAGCAGCCCCAAAAGACAGGGCCCTTCCTACGAGCAGTACTTC
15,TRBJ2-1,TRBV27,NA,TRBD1,CASSSGQISYNEQFF,TGTGCCAGCAGTTCGGGACAGATCTCCTACAATGAGCAGTTCTTC
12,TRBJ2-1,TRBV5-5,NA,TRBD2,CASSSGLGEQFF,TGTGCCAGCAGCTCCGGACTAGGTGAGCAGTTCTTC
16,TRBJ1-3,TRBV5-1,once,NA,CASSQTGSFSGNTIYF,TGCGCCAGCAGCCAAACCGGGTCCTTCTCTGGAAACACCATATATTTT
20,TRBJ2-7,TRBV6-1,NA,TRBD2,CASSVGPGGALGSGSYEQYF,TGTGCCAGCAGTGTTGGTCCGGGGGGGGCTCTGGGTTCTGGCTCCTACGAGCAGTACTTC
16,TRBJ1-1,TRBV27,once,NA,CASSQLGARLHTEAFF,TGTGCCAGCTCACAATTGGGGGCCAGGCTGCACACTGAAGCTTTCTTT
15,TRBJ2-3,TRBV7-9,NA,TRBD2,CASSFSGSTTDTQYF,TGTGCCAGCAGCTTTAGCGGGAGTACCACAGATACGCAGTATTTT
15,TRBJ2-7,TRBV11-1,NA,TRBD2,CASSPVVAGAYEQYF,TGTGCCAGCAGCCCCGTCGTAGCGGGGGCCTACGAGCAGTACTTC
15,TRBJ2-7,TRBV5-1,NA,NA,CASSLGLRFAYEQYF,TGCGCCAGCAGCTTGGGTCTCAGGTTCGCCTACGAGCAGTACTTC
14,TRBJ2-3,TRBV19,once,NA,CASSRAGGTDTQYF,TGTGCCAGTAGTAGGGCAGGGGGCACAGATACGCAGTATTTT
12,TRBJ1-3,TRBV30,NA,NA,CAWSVLGNTIYF,TGTGCCTGGAGTGTACTAGGAAACACCATATATTTT
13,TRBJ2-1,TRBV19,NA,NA,CASSNRGPNEQFF,TGTGCCAGTAGTAATCGTGGGCCCAATGAGCAGTTCTTC
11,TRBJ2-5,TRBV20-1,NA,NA,CSAPRWETQYF,TGCAGTGCGCCCAGATGGGAGACCCAGTACTTC
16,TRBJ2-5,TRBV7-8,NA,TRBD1,CASSNTGQGGQETQYF,TGTGCCAGCAGCAATACAGGACAGGGAGGACAAGAGACCCAGTACTTC
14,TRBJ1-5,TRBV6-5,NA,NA,CASSPGDSNQPQHF,TGTGCCAGCAGCCCAGGTGATAGCAATCAGCCCCAGCATTTT
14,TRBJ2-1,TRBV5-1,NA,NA,CASRGRGSYNEQFF,TGCGCCAGCAGGGGTAGGGGAAGTTACAATGAGCAGTTCTTC
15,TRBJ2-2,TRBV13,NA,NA,CASSFGSGPTGELFF,TGTGCCAGCAGCTTCGGGTCAGGGCCGACCGGGGAGCTGTTTTTT
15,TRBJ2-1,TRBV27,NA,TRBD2,CASRPLAGGGDEQFF,TGTGCCAGCAGACCCCTAGCGGGAGGTGGGGATGAGCAGTTCTTC
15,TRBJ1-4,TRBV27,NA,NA,CASTLRGKTNEKLFF,TGTGCCAGCACCCTCAGGGGCAAAACTAATGAAAAACTGTTTTTT
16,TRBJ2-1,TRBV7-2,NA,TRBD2,CASSPRLAGGRDEQFF,TGTGCCAGCAGCCCTCGACTAGCGGGAGGAAGAGATGAGCAGTTCTTC
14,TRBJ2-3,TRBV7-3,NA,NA,CASSLRGGGDTQYF,TGTGCCAGCAGCTTACGCGGGGGCGGAGATACGCAGTATTTT
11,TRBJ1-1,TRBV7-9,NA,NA,CASSLTVEAFF,TGTGCCAGCAGCTTGACAGTTGAAGCTTTCTTT
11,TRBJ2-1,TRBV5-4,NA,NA,CASSSGNEQFF,TGTGCCAGCAGCTCCGGCAATGAGCAGTTCTTC
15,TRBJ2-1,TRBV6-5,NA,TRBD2,CASSTPSGRANEQFF,TGTGCCAGCAGTACCCCTAGCGGGAGGGCCAATGAGCAGTTCTTC